This T cell receptor (beta chain) was sequenced in a study of blood T cell repertoires in COVID-19. The data were produced by immunoSEQ multiplex PCR, yet TCRdb's version contains in-frame clones alone and is incomplete. Among approximately 270,000 clones listed, roughly 86% were seen once. Germline V CDR1 and CDR2: SGHKS, YYEKEE (reference sequence). Trimming removed 4 bases from V and 3 bases from J; junction bases left unmatched: 7. The CDR3 has 14 residues. The V and J genes are TRBV5-5 and TRBJ2-7, with 7 nucleotides matching TRBD2. This TCR was sampled from a middle-aged man with active or convalescent COVID-19. The sequenced sample consisted of peripheral blood. The CDR3 sequence is CASSASGGNYEQYF. CDR3 bases: TGTGCCAGCAGCGCCTCGGGGGGAAACTACGAGCAGTACTTC.